This T cell receptor (beta chain) was recovered during a study of blood T cell repertoires in COVID-19 (dated by TCRdb to the early 2020s). A note on the overall study: Samples from collaborators originated in the United States, Italy and Spain and spanned both the acute and convalescent phases of COVID-19. The prospective study material was composed of cDNA or gDNA derived from T cells, B-cell-depleted T cells, or PBMCs. The dataset comprised deeply sampled blood TCRbeta repertoires from subjects exposed to, actively infected with, or recovered from COVID-19. The repertoires were made available in a free public database intended to serve as a resource for research on the immune response to SARS-CoV-2. Samples came from the ongoing ImmuneRACE study (first 160 participants) plus 1,254 subjects from 6 global collaborators. Sample metadata almost always included a de-identified subject ID, COVID-19 status, age in years and sex. HLA class I and class II types, where available, came from metadata supplied by the sample provider rather than from assay-based typing.

The immunoSEQ Assay, a bias-controlled multiplex PCR, was used to amplify TCRbeta CDR3 regions from genomic DNA. The authors processed their data as follows. The number of nucleated cells in each sample was estimated by amplification of reference gene primers within the assay. Sequence reads were collapsed and filtered to measure the absolute abundance of every unique TCRbeta CDR3 rearrangement. For each sample, productive Simpson clonality was calculated by taking the square root of Simpson's diversity index across productive rearrangements. Not all clones reach the TCRdb copy of this immuneACCESS table, which keeps in-frame sequences only. Checked studies attribute under half of the gap to unresolved V genes and leave the rest unexplained. V and J calls and clone size follow that table, whereas D and trimming were derived from the DNA. The sample contains fewer than 350,000 clones, around 90% of them found a single time. 3% to 4.5% of the sample rests with the top ten.

V and J lose 0 bases and 3 bases, and a span of 9 bases separates them. CDR1 and CDR2 (SGHRS, YFSETQ) derive from the germline V gene. The cysteine opens and the phenylalanine closes a CDR3 of 14 amino acids. Left in the record is the CDR3 DNA by itself, 42 bases read in frame from the first base. Study-level results and caveats: The quantity of clinical and demographic metadata differed by source and by participant and was supplied without curation.

At one collaborating source in Seattle, patients were enrolled during active infection and were followed longitudinally through the course of disease. The collaborating institutions used their own protocols to collect whole blood in K2EDTA tubes. For TCRbeta analysis, collaborator samples were shipped as frozen whole blood, as isolated PBMCs, or as DNA extracted from either sample type. As concerns this clone: Its antigen is currently not known. One base away there is no much larger clone; base qualities are not given. Other DNA sequences within the sample encode an identical CDR3.

The sample taken for sequencing was peripheral blood. This chain is built from TRBV5-1 and TRBJ1-1; no D gene can be assigned with confidence. The sequence was collected from a woman aged 60-70 years with COVID-19, enrolled during active disease. The base sequence is TGCGCCAGCAGCTTGGTCTCCGGGGACACTGAAGCTTTCTTT. The translation is CASSLVSGDTEAFF. The full variable domain, completed from the reference TRBV5-1 and TRBJ1-1 proteins outside the CDR3, reads KAGVTQTPRYLIKTRGQQVTLSCSPISGHRSVSWYQQTPGQGLQFLFEYFSETQRNKGNFPGRFSGRQFSNSRSEMNVSTLELGDSALYLCASSLVSGDTEAFFGQGTRLTVV.